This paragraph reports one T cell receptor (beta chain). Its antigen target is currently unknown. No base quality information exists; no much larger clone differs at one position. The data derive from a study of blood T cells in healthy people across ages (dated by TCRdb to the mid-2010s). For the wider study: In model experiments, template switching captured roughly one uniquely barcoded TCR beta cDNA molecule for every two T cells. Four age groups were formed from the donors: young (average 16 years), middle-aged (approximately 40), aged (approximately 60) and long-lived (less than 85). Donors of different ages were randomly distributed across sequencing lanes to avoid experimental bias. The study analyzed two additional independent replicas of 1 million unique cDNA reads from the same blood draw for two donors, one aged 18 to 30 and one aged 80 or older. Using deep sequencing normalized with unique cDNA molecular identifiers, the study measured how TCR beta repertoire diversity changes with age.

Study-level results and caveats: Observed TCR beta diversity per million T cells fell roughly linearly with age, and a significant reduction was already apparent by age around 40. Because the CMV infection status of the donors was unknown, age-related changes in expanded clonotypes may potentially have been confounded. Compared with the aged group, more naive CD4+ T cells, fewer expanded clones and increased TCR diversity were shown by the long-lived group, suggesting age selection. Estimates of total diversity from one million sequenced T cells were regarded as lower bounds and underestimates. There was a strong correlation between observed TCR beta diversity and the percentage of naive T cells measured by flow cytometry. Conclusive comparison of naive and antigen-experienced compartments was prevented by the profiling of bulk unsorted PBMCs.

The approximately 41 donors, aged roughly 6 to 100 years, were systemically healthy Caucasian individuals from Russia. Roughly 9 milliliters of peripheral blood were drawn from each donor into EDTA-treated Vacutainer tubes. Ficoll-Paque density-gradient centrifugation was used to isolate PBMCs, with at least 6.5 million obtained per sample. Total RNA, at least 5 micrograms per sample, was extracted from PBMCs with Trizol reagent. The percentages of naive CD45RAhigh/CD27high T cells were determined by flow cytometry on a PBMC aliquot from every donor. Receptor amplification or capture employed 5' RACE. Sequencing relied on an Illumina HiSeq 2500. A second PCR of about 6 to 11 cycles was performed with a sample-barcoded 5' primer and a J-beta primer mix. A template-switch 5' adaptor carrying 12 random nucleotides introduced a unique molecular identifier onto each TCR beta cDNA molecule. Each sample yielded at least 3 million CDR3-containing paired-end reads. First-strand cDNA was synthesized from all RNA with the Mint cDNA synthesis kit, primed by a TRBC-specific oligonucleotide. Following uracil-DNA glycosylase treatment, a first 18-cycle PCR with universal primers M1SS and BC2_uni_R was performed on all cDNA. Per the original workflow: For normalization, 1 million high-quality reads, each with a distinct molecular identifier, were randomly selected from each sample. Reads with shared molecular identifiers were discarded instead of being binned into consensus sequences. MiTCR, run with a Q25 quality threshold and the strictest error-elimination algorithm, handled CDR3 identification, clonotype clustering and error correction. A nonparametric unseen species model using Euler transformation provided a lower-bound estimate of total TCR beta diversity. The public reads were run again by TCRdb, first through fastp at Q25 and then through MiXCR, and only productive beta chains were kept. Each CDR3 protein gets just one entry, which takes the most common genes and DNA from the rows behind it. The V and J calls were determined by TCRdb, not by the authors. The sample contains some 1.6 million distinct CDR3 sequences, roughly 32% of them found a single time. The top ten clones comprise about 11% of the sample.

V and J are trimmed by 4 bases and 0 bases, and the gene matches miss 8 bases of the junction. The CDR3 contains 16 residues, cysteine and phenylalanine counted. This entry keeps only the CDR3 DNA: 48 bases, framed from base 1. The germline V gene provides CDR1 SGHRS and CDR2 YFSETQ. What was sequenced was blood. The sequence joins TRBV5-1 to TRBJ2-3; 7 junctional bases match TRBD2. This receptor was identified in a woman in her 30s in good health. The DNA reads TGCGCCAGCAGCCCCGGCGGGGGAACTAGCACAGATACGCAGTATTTT. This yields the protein CASSPGGGTSTDTQYF.